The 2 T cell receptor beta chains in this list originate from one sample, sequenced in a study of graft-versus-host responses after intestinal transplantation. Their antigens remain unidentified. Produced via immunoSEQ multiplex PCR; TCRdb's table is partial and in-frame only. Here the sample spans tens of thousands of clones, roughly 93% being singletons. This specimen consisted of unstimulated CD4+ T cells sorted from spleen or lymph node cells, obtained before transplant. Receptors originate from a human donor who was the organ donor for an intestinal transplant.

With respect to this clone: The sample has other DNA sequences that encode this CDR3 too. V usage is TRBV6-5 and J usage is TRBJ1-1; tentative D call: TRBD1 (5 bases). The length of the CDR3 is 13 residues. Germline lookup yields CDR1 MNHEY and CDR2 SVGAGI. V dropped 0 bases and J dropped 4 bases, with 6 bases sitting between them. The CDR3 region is CASSYSRGTEAFF. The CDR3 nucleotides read TGTGCCAGCAGTTACTCGAGGGGCACTGAAGCTTTCTTT.

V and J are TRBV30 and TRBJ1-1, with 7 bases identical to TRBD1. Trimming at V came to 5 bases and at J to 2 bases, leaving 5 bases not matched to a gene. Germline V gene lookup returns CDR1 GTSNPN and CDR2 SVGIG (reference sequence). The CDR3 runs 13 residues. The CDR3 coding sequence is TGTGCCTGGGCGACAGGGCTTAACACTGAAGCTTTCTTT. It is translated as CAWATGLNTEAFF.